A selection of T cell receptor beta chains follows, all from one sample in a study of T cells in Graves' hyperthyroidism and ophthalmopathy. TCRdb itself ran the multiplex PCR reads through MiXCR, one entry per CDR3 protein. The top ten clones hold roughly 30% of a sample with about 640,000 distinct CDR3 sequences, about 20% of them seen once. The sequenced sample was blood. Every receptor here comes from a man aged 30 to 39 with Graves' ophthalmopathy. The CDR3 runs from the conserved cysteine through the conserved F or W. D genes are given only for firm matches. Rows may omit the clone size; those that give it use once, few, many or a size class.

D gene: -
J gene: TRBJ1-1
clone size: -
V gene: TRBV3-1
CDR3 DNA: TGTGCCAGCAGCCAAGGTCGCGGGGGGGGCGTCAAGTTCACTGAAGCTTTCTTT
CDR3 protein: CASSQGRGGGVKFTEAFF

D gene: -
J gene: TRBJ1-5
clone size: -
V gene: TRBV20-1
CDR3 DNA: TGCAGTGTACCGGTAGGGGGGACTCAGCCCCAGCATTTT
CDR3 protein: CSVPVGGTQPQHF

D gene: -
J gene: TRBJ1-4
clone size: -
V gene: TRBV11-2
CDR3 DNA: TGTGCCAGCAGTTTAGCGCGAGGGGAGAAACTGTTTTTT
CDR3 protein: CASSLARGEKLFF

D gene: -
J gene: TRBJ2-6
clone size: few
V gene: TRBV20-1
CDR3 DNA: TGCAGTGCTAGAGATCCCCTGAGCTCTGGGGCCAACGTCCTGACTTTC
CDR3 protein: CSARDPLSSGANVLTF

D gene: -
J gene: TRBJ1-2
clone size: -
V gene: TRBV5-4
CDR3 DNA: TGTGCCAGCAGCTCCCCAGAGGGGGCTAACTATGGCTACACCTTC
CDR3 protein: CASSSPEGANYGYTF

D gene: -
J gene: TRBJ2-7
clone size: few
V gene: TRBV6-1
CDR3 DNA: TGTGCCAGCAGTGACGCCCTTGGACGATCCTACGAGCAGTACTTC
CDR3 protein: CASSDALGRSYEQYF

D gene: -
J gene: TRBJ1-1
clone size: -
V gene: TRBV11-3
CDR3 DNA: TGTACCAGCAGTCACCGAGTTCAGGGTCCGAACACTGAAGCTTTCTTT
CDR3 protein: CTSSHRVQGPNTEAFF

D gene: TRBD1
J gene: TRBJ2-7
clone size: many
V gene: TRBV7-7
CDR3 DNA: TGTGCTAGCAGCTTGGAGGGACAGGGGAGGGACTACGAGCAGTACTTC
CDR3 protein: CASSLEGQGRDYEQYF

D gene: TRBD1
J gene: TRBJ2-4
clone size: -
V gene: TRBV28
CDR3 DNA: TGTGCCAGTTCTCCGGGACAGCCAAACATTCAGTACTTC
CDR3 protein: CASSPGQPNIQYF

D gene: TRBD1
J gene: TRBJ1-3
clone size: -
V gene: TRBV10-2
CDR3 DNA: TGCGCCAGCAGCGGGGACAGGGTAGCTGGAAACACCATATATTTT
CDR3 protein: CASSGDRVAGNTIYF

D gene: TRBD1
J gene: TRBJ2-2
clone size: few
V gene: TRBV7-8
CDR3 DNA: TGTGCCAGCTCTCGAAGGGGGCAGCAGTTAGACGGGGAGCTGTTTTTT
CDR3 protein: CASSRRGQQLDGELFF

D gene: TRBD2
J gene: TRBJ2-7
clone size: many
V gene: TRBV30
CDR3 DNA: TGTGCCTGGACCGGACTAGCGGGGGCCTACGAGCAGTACTTC
CDR3 protein: CAWTGLAGAYEQYF

D gene: -
J gene: TRBJ1-1
clone size: -
V gene: TRBV7-6
CDR3 DNA: TGTGCCAGCAGCTTAGATAATCTTAACACTGAAGCTTTCTTT
CDR3 protein: CASSLDNLNTEAFF

D gene: -
J gene: TRBJ1-4
clone size: -
V gene: TRBV20-1
CDR3 DNA: TGCAGTGCTAGAGCCGACGGCGGACTTGGAAAACTGTTTTTT
CDR3 protein: CSARADGGLGKLFF

D gene: TRBD1
J gene: TRBJ1-1
clone size: many
V gene: TRBV7-8
CDR3 DNA: TGTGCCAGCAGCGCGACAGGGGTGGGCATGAACACTGAAGCTTTCTTT
CDR3 protein: CASSATGVGMNTEAFF

D gene: -
J gene: TRBJ2-3
clone size: -
V gene: TRBV28
CDR3 DNA: TGTGCCAGCAGTGGGCTAGGGGGTAGCACAGATACGCAGTATTTT
CDR3 protein: CASSGLGGSTDTQYF

D gene: -
J gene: TRBJ1-5
clone size: -
V gene: TRBV4-1
CDR3 DNA: TGCGCCAGCAGCCAGACGGTTAATCAGCCCCAGCATTTT
CDR3 protein: CASSQTVNQPQHF

D gene: TRBD1
J gene: TRBJ1-1
clone size: few
V gene: TRBV20-1
CDR3 DNA: TGCAGTGCTAGAAGGGACAGGGAGAACACTGAAGCTTTCTTT
CDR3 protein: CSARRDRENTEAFF

D gene: -
J gene: TRBJ2-7
clone size: many
V gene: TRBV28
CDR3 DNA: TGTGCCAGCAGTTCAGGCCGGGTTAGCTCCTACGAGCAGTACTTC
CDR3 protein: CASSSGRVSSYEQYF

D gene: TRBD2
J gene: TRBJ2-5
clone size: many
V gene: TRBV7-2
CDR3 DNA: TGTGCCAGCAGCTTAGGCACTCCGGGAGGGGAGACCCAGTACTTC
CDR3 protein: CASSLGTPGGETQYF

D gene: -
J gene: TRBJ2-1
clone size: -
V gene: TRBV6-1
CDR3 DNA: TGTGCCAGCGGTGAAGCTTGGAGTCCCCATGAGCAGTTCTTC
CDR3 protein: CASGEAWSPHEQFF

D gene: -
J gene: TRBJ2-6
clone size: -
V gene: TRBV6-2/TRBV6-3
CDR3 DNA: TGTGCCAGCAGTTCCCTCGTGAGGGGGGCCAACGTCCTGACTTTC
CDR3 protein: CASSSLVRGANVLTF

D gene: -
J gene: TRBJ2-1
clone size: -
V gene: TRBV19
CDR3 DNA: TGTGCCAGTAGTCTGGAGGGCTTTAGCTCCTACAATGAGCAGTTCTTC
CDR3 protein: CASSLEGFSSYNEQFF

D gene: TRBD1
J gene: TRBJ1-4
clone size: many
V gene: TRBV6-2/TRBV6-3
CDR3 DNA: TGTGCCAGCAGCAAACGACAGGGGACAAATGAAAAACTGTTTTTT
CDR3 protein: CASSKRQGTNEKLFF

D gene: -
J gene: TRBJ1-6
clone size: -
V gene: TRBV4-1
CDR3 DNA: TGCGCCAGCAGCCAAGGTCTAAGTGGGAATTCACCCCTCCACTTT
CDR3 protein: CASSQGLSGNSPLHF

D gene: TRBD2
J gene: TRBJ2-2
clone size: -
V gene: TRBV6-5
CDR3 DNA: TGTGCCAGCAGTTACTCCCCGCTTAGCGGGAGAGGGACCGGGGAGCTGTTTTTT
CDR3 protein: CASSYSPLSGRGTGELFF

D gene: TRBD2
J gene: TRBJ2-5
clone size: -
V gene: TRBV11-3
CDR3 DNA: TGTGCCAGCAGCAAAGGTACTAGCGGTGTCCAAGAGACCCAGTACTTC
CDR3 protein: CASSKGTSGVQETQYF

D gene: -
J gene: TRBJ2-1
clone size: many
V gene: TRBV2
CDR3 DNA: TGTGCCAGCAGTGTCTCACTATACAATGAGCAGTTCTTC
CDR3 protein: CASSVSLYNEQFF

D gene: -
J gene: TRBJ1-3
clone size: few
V gene: TRBV3-1
CDR3 DNA: TGTGCCAGCAGCCAAGGACAGTCTGGAAACACCATATATTTT
CDR3 protein: CASSQGQSGNTIYF

D gene: TRBD2
J gene: TRBJ2-3
clone size: -
V gene: TRBV18
CDR3 DNA: TGTGCCAGCTCACCGGGAGGGAGAGGTACGCAGTATTTT
CDR3 protein: CASSPGGRGTQYF

D gene: -
J gene: TRBJ2-3
clone size: -
V gene: TRBV3-1
CDR3 DNA: TGTGCCAGCAGCCAAGATATATCAGAGAGCGAGGGCACAGATACGCAGTATTTT
CDR3 protein: CASSQDISESEGTDTQYF

D gene: TRBD1
J gene: TRBJ2-5
clone size: -
V gene: TRBV30
CDR3 DNA: TGTGCCTGGAGTGGACAGGGGGGACGGGAGACCCAGTACTTC
CDR3 protein: CAWSGQGGRETQYF

D gene: -
J gene: TRBJ2-3
clone size: few
V gene: TRBV10-1
CDR3 DNA: TGCGCCAGCAGTGAGTCCGGCCTCATTACGCAGTATTTT
CDR3 protein: CASSESGLITQYF

D gene: -
J gene: TRBJ1-4
clone size: many
V gene: TRBV19
CDR3 DNA: TGTGCCAGTACAGGTCAACTTAATGAAAAACTGTTTTTT
CDR3 protein: CASTGQLNEKLFF

D gene: -
J gene: TRBJ1-2
clone size: many
V gene: TRBV7-2
CDR3 DNA: TGTGCCAGCAGCTTAGGACCGCGAAACCCCTATGGCTACACCTTC
CDR3 protein: CASSLGPRNPYGYTF

D gene: TRBD2
J gene: TRBJ2-7
clone size: few
V gene: TRBV4-1
CDR3 DNA: TGCGCCAGCAGCCAAGTACTAGCGGAAGTCTCCTACGAGCAGTACTTC
CDR3 protein: CASSQVLAEVSYEQYF

D gene: TRBD1
J gene: TRBJ1-2
clone size: few
V gene: TRBV6-1
CDR3 DNA: TGTGCCAGCAGTGCCTGGGACAGGTGGAATGGCTACACCTTC
CDR3 protein: CASSAWDRWNGYTF

D gene: TRBD2
J gene: TRBJ2-7
clone size: -
V gene: TRBV3-1
CDR3 DNA: TGTGCCAGCAGCCAAGATGGGGGACTAGCGGGAGGGTACGAGCAGTACTTC
CDR3 protein: CASSQDGGLAGGYEQYF

D gene: -
J gene: TRBJ2-2
clone size: -
V gene: TRBV12-3/TRBV12-4
CDR3 DNA: TGTGCCAGCAGTAATGGGGAGCTGTTTTTT
CDR3 protein: CASSNGELFF

D gene: -
J gene: TRBJ2-3
clone size: -
V gene: TRBV12-3/TRBV12-4
CDR3 DNA: TGTGCCAGCAGCGACATAGTGGTAGGGGTTAGAGATACGCAGTATTTT
CDR3 protein: CASSDIVVGVRDTQYF

D gene: -
J gene: TRBJ2-3
clone size: few
V gene: TRBV9
CDR3 DNA: TGTGCCAGCAACCCGACCCGAACTAGGGAGGTCAGCACAGATACGCAGTATTTT
CDR3 protein: CASNPTRTREVSTDTQYF

D gene: -
J gene: TRBJ2-5
clone size: many
V gene: TRBV12-3/TRBV12-4
CDR3 DNA: TGTGCCAGCAGTTTGGGGGGCTGGGCGGGACAGAAGACCCAGTACTTC
CDR3 protein: CASSLGGWAGQKTQYF

D gene: -
J gene: TRBJ2-7
clone size: many
V gene: TRBV3-1
CDR3 DNA: TGTGCCAGCAGCCGGCAGGGATTCTACGAGCAGTACTTC
CDR3 protein: CASSRQGFYEQYF

D gene: TRBD2
J gene: TRBJ2-7
clone size: -
V gene: TRBV5-1
CDR3 DNA: TGCGCCAGCAGCCATCTGACTAGCGGGAGGAACGAGCAGTACTTC
CDR3 protein: CASSHLTSGRNEQYF

D gene: -
J gene: TRBJ1-5
clone size: -
V gene: TRBV27
CDR3 DNA: TGTGCCAGCAGTATATCGGGCTTTAGCAATCAGCCCCAGCATTTT
CDR3 protein: CASSISGFSNQPQHF

D gene: -
J gene: TRBJ1-2
clone size: many
V gene: TRBV28
CDR3 DNA: TGTGCCAGCAGTTTAGCCGGACATCCGAACTATGGCTACACCTTC
CDR3 protein: CASSLAGHPNYGYTF

D gene: -
J gene: TRBJ1-2
clone size: many
V gene: TRBV7-2
CDR3 DNA: TGTGCCAGCAGCTTCGACAGTAACTATGGCTACACCTTC
CDR3 protein: CASSFDSNYGYTF

D gene: TRBD1
J gene: TRBJ1-1
clone size: many
V gene: TRBV2
CDR3 DNA: TGTGCCAGCAATATCCAACCCGGACAGGGGAACACTGAAGCTTTCTTT
CDR3 protein: CASNIQPGQGNTEAFF

D gene: -
J gene: TRBJ2-1
clone size: -
V gene: TRBV3-1
CDR3 DNA: TGTGCCAGCAGCCAATCGAGGGGCTGGGTAGGCTACGAGCAGTTCTTC
CDR3 protein: CASSQSRGWVGYEQFF

D gene: TRBD1
J gene: TRBJ1-6
clone size: -
V gene: TRBV9
CDR3 DNA: TGTGCCAGCAGCGCCGGGACAGGCCCTTTTGATAATTCACCCCTCCACTTT
CDR3 protein: CASSAGTGPFDNSPLHF

D gene: -
J gene: TRBJ2-5
clone size: many
V gene: TRBV11-2
CDR3 DNA: TGTGCCAGCAGCTTAGATGTGTTGGAGACCCAGTACTTC
CDR3 protein: CASSLDVLETQYF

D gene: TRBD1
J gene: TRBJ1-1
clone size: many
V gene: TRBV11-2
CDR3 DNA: TGTGCCAGCAGAAGGTTAGCAGGGGGAAGAACTGAAGCTTTCTTT
CDR3 protein: CASRRLAGGRTEAFF

D gene: -
J gene: TRBJ2-3
clone size: many
V gene: TRBV27
CDR3 DNA: TGTGCCAGCAGTCCGCGGCGACAGAGCACAGATACGCAGTATTTT
CDR3 protein: CASSPRRQSTDTQYF

D gene: TRBD2
J gene: TRBJ2-1
clone size: many
V gene: TRBV28
CDR3 DNA: TGTGCCAGCAGTTTGCGACTAGCGGGGGGGGATGAGCAGTTCTTC
CDR3 protein: CASSLRLAGGDEQFF

D gene: -
J gene: TRBJ1-5
clone size: few
V gene: TRBV27
CDR3 DNA: TGTGCCAGCAGTGAGAGTCCCCCGCGGTATCAGCCCCAGCATTTT
CDR3 protein: CASSESPPRYQPQHF

D gene: TRBD2
J gene: TRBJ2-1
clone size: many
V gene: TRBV11-2
CDR3 DNA: TGTGCCAGCAGCCGCGGGAGGGCCGCGGCCAATGAGCAGTTCTTC
CDR3 protein: CASSRGRAAANEQFF